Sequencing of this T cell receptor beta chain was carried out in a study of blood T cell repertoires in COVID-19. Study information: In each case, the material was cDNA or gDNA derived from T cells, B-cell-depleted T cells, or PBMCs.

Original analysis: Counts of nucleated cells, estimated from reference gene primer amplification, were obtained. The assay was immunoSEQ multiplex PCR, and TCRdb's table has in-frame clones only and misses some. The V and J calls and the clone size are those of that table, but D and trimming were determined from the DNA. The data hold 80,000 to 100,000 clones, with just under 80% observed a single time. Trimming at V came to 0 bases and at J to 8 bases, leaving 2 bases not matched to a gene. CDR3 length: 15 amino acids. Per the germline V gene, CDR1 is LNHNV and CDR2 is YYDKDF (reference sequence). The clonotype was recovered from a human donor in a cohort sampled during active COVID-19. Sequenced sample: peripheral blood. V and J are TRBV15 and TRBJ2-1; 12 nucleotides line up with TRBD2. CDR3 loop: CATSRDLAGGDEQFF. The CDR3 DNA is TGTGCCACCAGCAGAGATCTAGCGGGGGGGGATGAGCAGTTCTTC. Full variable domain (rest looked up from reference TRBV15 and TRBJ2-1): DAMVIQNPRYQVTQFGKPVTLSCSQTLNHNVMYWYQQKSSQAPKLLFHYYDKDFNNEADTPDNFQSRRPNTSFCFLDIRSPGLGDTAMYLCATSRDLAGGDEQFFGPGTRLTVL.